Many counts were recorded for the clone carrying this T cell receptor beta chain. The antigen is not known. Read coverage stops 3 residues before the CDR3 terminus; the germline J gene supplies the remainder. The data derive from a study of T cell clonality in common variable immunodeficiency. The CVID group had 15 females and about 29 males, mean age 40. CVID subjects were neither ill nor on immunomodulatory or immunosuppressive medication at sampling. V was clipped by 2 bases and J by 0 bases; unmatched bases: 9. CDR3 length: 17 residues. Per the germline V gene, CDR1 is MNHEY and CDR2 is SVGEGT. Equal genomic DNA amounts from CVID and control samples were sequenced. Method: immunoSEQ multiplex PCR; TCRdb's copy keeps in-frame clones and lacks some. Sampling found over 30,000 clones, none seen once. Study-level findings and limits: Fewer deletions and N-nucleotide insertions were reportedly seen in common variable immunodeficiency TCR beta sequences.

This chain links TRBV6-2 or TRBV6-3 with TRBJ2-5; 7 nucleotides line up with TRBD2. The sequence came from a human donor with common variable immunodeficiency. Sequencing used peripheral blood mononuclear cells. The sequenced CDR3 bases are TGTGCCAGCAGTTACACCTTTTCAGCGGGGTACCAAGAGACC. Translation gives CASSYTFSAGYQET. In full, the CDR3 reads CASSYTFSAGYQETQYF.